Presented here are 20 T cell receptor beta chains from one specimen sequenced in a study of T cells in Graves' hyperthyroidism and ophthalmopathy. Amplification yielded TCR beta CDR3 regions, with RNA transcripts as the source. The TCR CDR3 was amplified in a first-round RT-PCR using the HTBI primer set. TCRdb redid the calling of the multiplex PCR reads with MiXCR, one entry per CDR3 protein. This sample has around 250,000 distinct CDR3 sequences, with about 14% found just once. Sequencing was done on a sample of blood. Every receptor here comes from a woman between 40 and 55 years old with Graves' hyperthyroidism that later progressed to Graves' ophthalmopathy.

This clonotype was seen many times. The rearrangement joins TRBV3-1 to TRBJ2-7; possible D gene TRBD1, 5 bases. The V and J ends lost 3 bases and 5 bases respectively, with 11 bases between them. Looked up from germline, CDR1 is LGHDT and CDR2 is YNNKEL (reference sequence). This CDR3 contains 13 residues. The CDR3 spells CASSQKGVHEQYF. The CDR3 nucleotides read TGTGCCAGCAGCCAGAAAGGGGTGCACGAGCAGTACTTC.

In this sample, this clonotype turned up many times. The rearrangement links TRBV7-9 to TRBJ2-1; perhaps TRBD2 as D (6 bases). Germline V gene data show CDR1 as SEHNR and CDR2 as FQNEAQ (reference sequence). This CDR3 contains 17 residues. Trimming left V 5 bases short and J 5 bases short, with 22 bases between. As DNA, the CDR3 is TGTGCCAGCAGCCCCCAGGTGGAGGGACTCGCTAACAATGAGCAGTTCTTC. Translation: CASSPQVEGLANNEQFF.

This clonotype was observed many times. This chain joins TRBV5-1 and TRBJ2-5, with TRBD1 identical over 7 bases. V lost 5 bases to trimming and J lost 5 bases; unmatched junction nucleotides: 3. The CDR3 has 12 amino acids. Looked up from germline, CDR1 is SGHRS and CDR2 is YFSETQ. CDR3 protein: CASRRDSETQYF. CDR3 coding DNA: TGCGCCAGCAGAAGGGACAGCGAGACCCAGTACTTC.

This clonotype came up many times. CDR3 amino acids: CASSVALQETQYF. CDR3 DNA: TGTGCCAGCAGCGTAGCTCTTCAAGAGACCCAGTACTTC. This chain uses TRBV9 with TRBJ2-5; D is undetermined. V lost 0 bases and J lost 2, with 5 bases in between. The CDR3 sequence is 13 residues long. CDR1 is SGDLS, CDR2 YYNGEE, per germline.

This clonotype was recorded a few times. V usage is TRBV19 and J usage is TRBJ2-2; D remains ambiguous. Germline CDR1 and CDR2: LNHDA and SQIVND (reference sequence). V lost 1 base and J 0 bases, leaving 9 bases between the germline ends. CDR3 size: 16 residues. The CDR3 is CASSIGRPTNTGELFF. The CDR3 nucleotides read TGTGCCAGTAGTATAGGCAGACCTACGAACACCGGGGAGCTGTTTTTT.

This clonotype was observed many times. The rearrangement links TRBV4-1 to TRBJ2-3; 9 bases align to TRBD2. The germline V gene has CDR1 MGHRA and CDR2 YSYEKL. The CDR3 extends over 19 amino acids. The V and J ends lost 3 bases and 1 base, in that order; junction bases with no gene match: 14. Written as DNA, the CDR3 is TGCGCCAGCAGCCAGGGTGGGCTAGCGGGAACGAGGGGCACAGATACGCAGTATTTT. Translation: CASSQGGLAGTRGTDTQYF.

This clonotype appeared many times. The chain is built from TRBV7-9 and TRBJ2-5; 8 positions agree with TRBD1. Per germline, CDR1 SEHNR and CDR2 FQNEAQ (reference sequence). The CDR3 has 15 residues. The trim removed 6 bases at V and 4 bases at J, leaving 10 bases unmatched. The CDR3 reads CASRSDRGSGETQYF. The CDR3 bases are TGTGCCAGCAGAAGCGACAGGGGTTCGGGAGAGACCCAGTACTTC.

At least ten counts were recorded for this clonotype. The V call is TRBV2, the J call TRBJ1-5; D is unresolved. Germline lookup yields CDR1 SNHLY and CDR2 FYNNEI. V lost 4 bases to trimming and J lost 2 bases, with 9 bases between them. The CDR3 totals 14 residues. The CDR3 protein is CASSAGYGNQPQHF. CDR3 DNA sequence: TGTGCCAGCAGTGCGGGGTACGGCAATCAGCCCCAGCATTTT.

This clonotype was counted between two and nine times. The genes are TRBV6-5 and TRBJ1-5; maybe TRBD1 (5 bases). Looked up from germline, CDR1 is MNHEY and CDR2 is SVGAGI. V shed 4 bases and J shed 0 bases, with 16 bases lying between them. The CDR3 totals 17 residues. The chain's CDR3 is CASSCNRDVNSNQPQHF. The CDR3 DNA sequence: TGTGCCAGCAGTTGCAACCGGGACGTTAATAGCAATCAGCCCCAGCATTTT.

This clonotype was observed at least ten times. The chain carries TRBV7-8 and TRBJ2-7; no clear D. Germline CDR1 is SGHVS and CDR2 is FQNEAQ. The CDR3 has 14 residues. Trimming cost V 1 base and J 0 bases, with 7 bases left between them. This chain's CDR3 is CASSLVPDSYEQYF. In DNA form, the CDR3 reads TGTGCCAGCAGCTTAGTTCCCGACTCCTACGAGCAGTACTTC.

This clonotype came up a few times. V is TRBV27 and J is TRBJ1-5; possibly TRBD1 for D (5 bases). CDR3 size: 14 residues. Trimming stripped 5 bases from V and 6 bases from J, with 14 bases between. CDR1 is MNHEY and CDR2 is SMNVEV in the germline V gene (reference sequence). The CDR3 is CASSPPGRAQPQHF. CDR3 nucleotides: TGTGCCAGCAGTCCCCCGGGGCGGGCTCAGCCCCAGCATTTT.

This clonotype was recorded many times. This rearrangement joins TRBV14 to TRBJ1-1; tentative D call: TRBD1 (6 bases). V lost 4 bases to trimming and J lost 0 bases, with 12 bases between them. The CDR3 length is 15 residues. Germline V gene data show CDR1 as SGHDN and CDR2 as FVKESK. CDR3 bases: TGTGCCAGCAGCCCGAGGACAGCGATGAACACTGAAGCTTTCTTT. Protein sequence: CASSPRTAMNTEAFF.

This clonotype was recorded a few times. The rearrangement joins TRBV3-1 to TRBJ2-2, with TRBD1 as a possible D gene (5 bases). Trimming took off 4 bases at V and 6 bases at J, with 18 bases between the two ends. CDR3 length: 16 residues. Per germline, CDR1 LGHDT and CDR2 YNNKEL (reference sequence). The CDR3 DNA reads TGTGCCAGCAGCCCCGGACACGAAGGGTTCGCCGGGGAGCTGTTTTTT. Its translation is CASSPGHEGFAGELFF.

This clonotype appeared a few times. This chain uses TRBV10-3 with TRBJ2-2; the D is unclear. The CDR3 sequence is 16 residues long. V was trimmed by 2 bases and J by 2 bases, leaving 12 bases between them. Germline V lookup: CDR1 ENHRY, CDR2 SYGVKD. The CDR3 spells CAISEILAFNTGELFF. The CDR3 DNA reads TGTGCCATCAGTGAGATTCTGGCGTTTAACACCGGGGAGCTGTTTTTT.

In its sample, this clonotype was seen many times. This chain connects TRBV6-1 to TRBJ2-1; D is possibly TRBD2 (5 bases). Trimming took 6 bases from V and 9 from J, leaving 9 bases between them. The CDR3 runs to 11 residues. In germline, CDR1 is MNHNS, CDR2 SASEGT. For the CDR3, the DNA is TGTGCCAGCAGGACCGGGGTTGAGCAGTTCTTC. It yields the protein CASRTGVEQFF.

The rearrangement joins TRBV6-1 to TRBJ2-1; 10 positions match TRBD2. V dropped 7 bases and J dropped 7; count of bases not matched to a gene: 10. Germline V lookup: CDR1 MNHNS, CDR2 SASEGT. CDR3 length equals 15 residues. The CDR3 here is CASTYPGLALNEQFF. The CDR3 DNA follows: TGTGCCAGCACCTACCCGGGACTAGCGCTTAATGAGCAGTTCTTC.

J is TRBJ1-1 and V is TRBV19, with 10 bases matching TRBD1. The junction had 10 bases not matched to a gene; V was cut back by 6 bases and J by 3 bases. CDR1 is LNHDA, CDR2 SQIVND, per germline (reference sequence). The CDR3 consists of 16 residues. The CDR3 DNA follows: TGTGCCAGTAGATGGGCACCGGGACAGGGGTACACTGAAGCTTTCTTT. As protein: CASRWAPGQGYTEAFF.

V usage is TRBV24-1 and J usage is TRBJ2-3, with 7 bases fitting TRBD2. The trim removed 1 base at V and 4 bases at J, leaving 4 bases unmatched. The CDR3 is 15 amino acids. The germline V gene has CDR1 KGHDR and CDR2 SFDVKD. CDR3 amino acids: CATSDLAGLSDTQYF. The CDR3 nucleotides read TGTGCCACCAGTGATTTAGCGGGACTCTCAGATACGCAGTATTTT.

This clonotype has ten or more counts. The chain employs TRBV3-1 and TRBJ2-3; D is unclear. CDR3 length equals 18 residues. The ends were cut back, 4 bases at V and 0 bases at J, with 20 bases in the middle. CDR1 is LGHDT and CDR2 is YNNKEL in the germline V gene (reference sequence). The CDR3 loop reads CASSPIFLQTGSTDTQYF. CDR3 DNA: TGTGCCAGCAGCCCGATATTTCTTCAAACTGGTAGCACAGATACGCAGTATTTT.

Here the CDR3 reads CASNPAGGPTDTQYF. The DNA for the CDR3 is TGTGCCAGCAACCCAGCGGGAGGGCCCACAGATACGCAGTATTTT. V is TRBV12-3 or TRBV12-4 and J is TRBJ2-3; 10 bases map to TRBD2. V was clipped by 7 bases and J by 2 bases; unmatched bases: 6. This CDR3 contains 15 residues.